These 10 T cell receptor beta chains originate from one sample sequenced in a study of shared clonotypes between healthy human individuals. Sequenced by immunoSEQ multiplex PCR; TCRdb stores in-frame clones only, minus some. The data hold 1.5 million to 2.5 million clones, with less than 95% observed a single time. CD8 cells regarded as naive lacked CD45RO, were positively chosen for CCR7, and omitted terminally differentiated effector memory CD45RA+ cells. The sequenced material came from naive CD8+ T cells sorted from blood. Receptor source: a man aged 18 to 30 in good health.

The chain has TRBV27 and TRBJ2-7; D unclear. The V and J ends lost 5 bases and 1 base respectively, with 21 bases between them. The CDR3 is made up of 17 amino acids. Germline V CDR1 and CDR2: MNHEY, SMNVEV (reference sequence). The CDR3 nucleotides read TGTGCCAGCAGTCCCCAGGTTGCGGATGAACGGTCCTACGAGCAGTACTTC. This translates into CASSPQVADERSYEQYF.

The DNA for the CDR3 is TGTGCCAGCAGCCTAAGCTCCTACAATGAGCAGTTCTTC. Translation gives CASSLSSYNEQFF. The chain couples TRBV9 to TRBJ2-1; D remains unclear. The length of the CDR3 is 13 residues. Germline V gives CDR1 SGDLS, CDR2 YYNGEE. V dropped 4 bases and J dropped 0 bases, with 5 bases sitting between them. The variable domain in full, completed from reference TRBV9 and TRBJ2-1, reads DSGVTQTPKHLITATGQRVTLRCSPRSGDLSVYWYQQSLDQGLQFLIQYYNGEERAKGNILERFSAQQFPDLHSELNLSSLELGDSALYFCASSLSSYNEQFFGPGTRLTVL.

The chain uses TRBV29-1 and TRBJ2-3, with 8 bases fitting TRBD2. CDR1 and CDR2 from the germline V gene are SQVTM and ANQGSEA. The CDR3 covers 15 residues. The V segment lost 5 bases and the J segment 1 base; nucleotides outside the gene matches: 8. As DNA, the CDR3 is TGCAGCGTTTTCGGGGGGGGGATTGGCACAGATACGCAGTATTTT. It specifies CSVFGGGIGTDTQYF.

The chain is built from TRBV4-1 and TRBJ2-5; D uncertain. The CDR3 has 15 amino acids. Germline V CDR1 and CDR2: MGHRA, YSYEKL. The V end was cut by 1 base, the J end by 4 bases, with 13 bases between. CDR3 DNA sequence: TGCGCCAGCAGCCAAGCTTATTGGATTCGAGAGACCCAGTACTTC. Its translation is CASSQAYWIRETQYF.

The chain employs TRBV7-9 and TRBJ2-1; D uncertain. V was shortened by 1 base and J by 10 bases, with 20 bases between the two germline ends. Germline V gene data show CDR1 as SEHNR and CDR2 as FQNEAQ (reference sequence). This CDR3 region has 16 residues. CDR3 region: CASSLVGLGAQDEQFF. CDR3 DNA: TGTGCCAGCAGCTTAGTAGGATTGGGCGCCCAGGACGAGCAGTTCTTC.

The chain has TRBV27 and TRBJ2-1; 12 bases align to TRBD2. The germline V gene encodes CDR1 MNHEY and CDR2 SMNVEV (reference sequence). V lost 5 bases, J lost 5 bases, and 7 bases stayed unmatched. The CDR3 is made up of 16 amino acids. This CDR3 reads CASSPPGLAGNNEQFF. The CDR3 DNA reads as TGTGCCAGCAGTCCCCCGGGACTAGCGGGTAACAATGAGCAGTTCTTC.

The chain recombines TRBV7-9 with TRBJ2-7; the D is unclear. The germline V and J ends were trimmed by 6 bases and 2 bases, with 8 bases remaining between them. CDR1 is SEHNR and CDR2 is FQNEAQ in the germline V gene (reference sequence). The CDR3 runs 12 residues. Here the CDR3 reads CASRYDTYEQYF. CDR3 DNA sequence: TGTGCCAGCAGGTATGACACCTACGAGCAGTACTTC.

As for this clone: This same CDR3 is encoded by further DNA sequences in the sample. The chain combines TRBV4-1 with TRBJ1-1; D possibly corresponds to TRBD1 (6 bases). V was clipped by 2 bases and J by 4 bases, with 11 bases between them. From germline, CDR1 is MGHRA and CDR2 YSYEKL. The CDR3 totals 14 residues. CDR3 sequence: CASSQLTGSTEAFF. CDR3 in DNA: TGCGCCAGCAGCCAACTGACAGGAAGCACTGAAGCTTTCTTT.

The sample holds one count of this clone. The chain is built from TRBV14 and TRBJ2-1, with D unresolved. The V end lost 0 bases, the J end lost 5 bases, and 8 bases lay between the germline ends. Germline values: CDR1 SGHDN, CDR2 FVKESK. The CDR3 length is 14 residues. The CDR3 reads CASSQDTENNEQFF. The CDR3 bases are TGTGCCAGCAGCCAAGATACTGAGAACAATGAGCAGTTCTTC.

The sample holds one count of this clone. The chain carries TRBV5-6 and TRBJ2-2; 11 bases match TRBD2. V gave up 4 bases and J gave up 2 bases; unmatched junction bases: 4. Germline V lookup: CDR1 SGHDT, CDR2 YYEEEE. This CDR3 region has 16 residues. The CDR3 here is CASSGGLAGNTGELFF. The CDR3 nucleotides are TGTGCCAGCAGCGGTGGACTAGCGGGCAACACCGGGGAGCTGTTTTTT.